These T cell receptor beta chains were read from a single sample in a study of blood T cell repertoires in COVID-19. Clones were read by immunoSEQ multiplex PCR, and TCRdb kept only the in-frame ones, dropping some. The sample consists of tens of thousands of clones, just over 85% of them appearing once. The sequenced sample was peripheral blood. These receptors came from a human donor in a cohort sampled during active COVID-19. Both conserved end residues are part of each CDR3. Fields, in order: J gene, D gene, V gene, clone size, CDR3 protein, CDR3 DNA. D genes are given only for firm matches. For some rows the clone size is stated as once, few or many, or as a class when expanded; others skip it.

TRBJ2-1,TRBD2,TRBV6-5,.,CASSTGTRSGEQFF,TGTGCCAGCAGTACCGGGACTAGATCGGGTGAGCAGTTCTTC
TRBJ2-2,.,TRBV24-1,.,CATSVISGELFF,TGTGCCACCAGTGTCATTTCCGGGGAGCTGTTTTTT
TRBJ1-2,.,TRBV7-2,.,CASSFSGFGGYTF,TGTGCCAGCAGCTTTTCGGGTTTCGGTGGCTACACCTTC
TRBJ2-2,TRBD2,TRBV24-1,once,CATSAAGANTGELFF,TGTGCCACCAGTGCAGCGGGGGCGAACACCGGGGAGCTGTTTTTT
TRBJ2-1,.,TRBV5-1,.,CASSPTPTGNNEQFF,TGCGCCAGCAGCCCTACCCCGACGGGGAACAATGAGCAGTTCTTC
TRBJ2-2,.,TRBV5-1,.,CASSLPANTGELFF,TGCGCCAGCAGCTTGCCGGCGAACACCGGGGAGCTGTTTTTT
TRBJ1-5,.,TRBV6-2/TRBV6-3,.,CASSKRTENQPQHF,TGTGCCAGCAGTAAACGGACAGAGAATCAGCCCCAGCATTTT
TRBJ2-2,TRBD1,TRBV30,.,CAWSKGATGELFF,TGTGCCTGGAGTAAGGGGGCAACCGGGGAGCTGTTTTTT
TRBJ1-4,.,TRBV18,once,CASSPSVQGRGEKLFF,TGTGCCAGCTCACCGAGTGTGCAGGGCAGAGGTGAAAAACTGTTTTTT
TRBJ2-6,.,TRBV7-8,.,CASSLAALDRRFSGANVLTF,TGTGCCAGCAGCTTAGCGGCCCTCGACAGGCGCTTCTCTGGGGCCAACGTCCTGACTTTC
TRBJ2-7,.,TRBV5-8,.,CASSLAVGALSSYEQYF,TGTGCCAGCAGCTTGGCGGTTGGGGCCTTAAGCTCCTACGAGCAGTACTTC
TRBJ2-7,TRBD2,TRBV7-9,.,CASSPGTSGRTSYF,TGTGCCAGCAGCCCTGGGACTAGCGGGAGGACTTCATACTTC
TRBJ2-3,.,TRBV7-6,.,CASSSGQLTDTQYF,TGTGCCAGCAGCTCAGGACAGCTCACAGATACGCAGTATTTT
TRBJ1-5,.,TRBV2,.,CASSATGSASNQPQHF,TGTGCCAGCAGCGCCACAGGGTCGGCCAGCAATCAGCCCCAGCATTTT
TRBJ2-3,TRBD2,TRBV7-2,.,CASSRPGLAGGTDTQYF,TGTGCCAGCAGCCGTCCGGGACTAGCGGGGGGCACAGATACGCAGTATTTT
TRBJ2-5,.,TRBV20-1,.,CSVPRGETQYF,TGCAGTGTTCCCAGGGGAGAGACCCAGTACTTC
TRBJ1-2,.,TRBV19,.,CASRQSDRQNYGYTF,TGTGCCAGTAGACAAAGTGACAGGCAGAACTATGGCTACACCTTC
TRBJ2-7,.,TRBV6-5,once,CASSFGAAPVYF,TGTGCCAGCAGTTTCGGTGCGGCCCCTGTGTACTTC
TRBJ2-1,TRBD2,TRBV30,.,CAWSGGTSEYYNEQFF,TGTGCCTGGAGTGGGGGGACTAGCGAATATTACAATGAGCAGTTCTTC
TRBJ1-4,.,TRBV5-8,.,CASSLQGIPNEKLFF,TGTGCCAGCAGCTTGCAGGGAATCCCTAATGAAAAACTGTTTTTT
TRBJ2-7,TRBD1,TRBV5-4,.,CASSLVGRQGGEQYF,TGTGCCAGCAGCTTGGTAGGGCGACAGGGGGGCGAGCAGTACTTC
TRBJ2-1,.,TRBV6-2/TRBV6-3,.,CASSAGRLRQFF,TGTGCCAGCAGCGCCGGTAGACTGAGACAGTTCTTC
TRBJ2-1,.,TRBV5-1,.,CASSSFRGRVNEQFF,TGCGCCAGCAGCTCCTTCAGGGGACGCGTGAATGAGCAGTTCTTC
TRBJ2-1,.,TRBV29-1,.,CSVKGRISYNEQFF,TGCAGCGTTAAAGGGAGGATATCCTACAATGAGCAGTTCTTC
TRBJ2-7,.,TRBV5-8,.,CASSRLQGARLSEQYF,TGTGCCAGCAGCCGATTACAGGGCGCAAGGCTAAGCGAGCAGTACTTC
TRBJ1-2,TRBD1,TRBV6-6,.,CASTYRGPNGYTF,TGTGCCAGCACCTACAGGGGGCCAAATGGCTACACCTTC
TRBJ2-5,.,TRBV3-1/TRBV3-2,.,CASSQVLPGETQYF,TGTGCCAGCAGCCAAGTACTGCCGGGGGAGACCCAGTACTTC
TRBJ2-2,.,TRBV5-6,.,CASRRMLRAYTGELFF,TGTGCCAGCAGGCGGATGCTCAGGGCCTACACCGGGGAGCTGTTTTTT
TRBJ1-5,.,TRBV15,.,CATSRMTGSNQPQHF,TGTGCCACCAGCCGAATGACAGGTTCGAATCAGCCCCAGCATTTT
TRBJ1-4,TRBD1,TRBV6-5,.,CASTTLTGREKLFF,TGTGCCAGCACCACCCTGACAGGGCGAGAAAAACTGTTTTTT
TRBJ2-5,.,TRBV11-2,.,CASSIMRGRGGSETQYF,TGTGCCAGCAGCATAATGAGAGGCAGGGGAGGGTCGGAGACCCAGTACTTC
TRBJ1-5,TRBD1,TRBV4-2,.,CASSQGQGFQPQHF,TGTGCCAGCAGCCAGGGACAGGGATTTCAGCCCCAGCATTTT
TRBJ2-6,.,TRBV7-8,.,CASSLTGVANVLTF,TGTGCCAGCAGCTTAACGGGTGTAGCCAACGTCCTGACTTTC
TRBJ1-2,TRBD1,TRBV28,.,CASSLLGQGGGYTF,TGTGCCAGCAGTTTATTGGGACAGGGCGGGGGCTACACCTTC
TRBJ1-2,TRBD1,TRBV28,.,CASSPTQRTGRSGYTF,TGTGCCAGCAGCCCTACACAAAGGACAGGGAGGAGCGGCTACACCTTC
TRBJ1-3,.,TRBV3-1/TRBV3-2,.,CASSRREGFGRRSGNTIYF,TGTGCCAGCAGCCGCAGGGAGGGTTTCGGACGGCGCTCTGGAAACACCATATATTTT
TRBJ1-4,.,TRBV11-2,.,CASSRGTLLGLNEKLFF,TGTGCCAGCAGCCGAGGGACACTCCTTGGCCTTAATGAAAAACTGTTTTTT
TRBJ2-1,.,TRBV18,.,CASSPLGLPWKGGFF,TGTGCCAGCTCACCATTGGGCTTACCATGGAAAGGAGGGTTCTTC
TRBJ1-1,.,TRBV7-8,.,CASSSSEIYTEAFF,TGTGCCAGCAGCTCGTCCGAGATCTACACTGAAGCTTTCTTT
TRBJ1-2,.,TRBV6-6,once,CASSESRINYGYTF,TGTGCCAGCAGCGAAAGCAGGATCAACTATGGCTACACCTTC
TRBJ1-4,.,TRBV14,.,CASSQTLYEGATNEKLFF,TGTGCCAGCAGCCAAACCCTTTACGAGGGGGCAACTAATGAAAAACTGTTTTTT
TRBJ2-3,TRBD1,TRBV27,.,CASSLKGGSSTDTQYF,TGTGCCAGCAGTTTAAAAGGGGGCTCTAGCACAGATACGCAGTATTTT
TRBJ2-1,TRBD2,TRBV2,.,CASKGSPGLASTKRNEQFF,TGTGCCAGCAAGGGGAGTCCGGGACTAGCGAGTACGAAGCGCAATGAGCAGTTCTTC
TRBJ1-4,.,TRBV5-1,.,CASSLSPGSGEKLFF,TGCGCCAGCAGCTTGTCCCCCGGCAGCGGTGAAAAACTGTTTTTT
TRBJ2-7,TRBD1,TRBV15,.,CATSRDRSSYEQYF,TGTGCCACCAGCAGGGACAGGAGCTCCTACGAGCAGTACTTC
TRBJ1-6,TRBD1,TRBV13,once,CASSRAGTGVDSPLHF,TGTGCCAGCAGCCGAGCCGGGACAGGGGTGGATTCACCCCTCCACTTT
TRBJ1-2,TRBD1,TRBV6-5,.,CASRQGGAFGYTF,TGTGCCAGCAGGCAAGGGGGCGCGTTCGGCTACACCTTC